There are many counts of the clone carrying this T cell receptor beta chain. Its antigen is still unknown. These data come from a study of blood T cells in healthy people across ages. Regarding the study as a whole: The study regarded diversity estimates from one million T cells as underestimates.

The donors, aged about 6 to 90, were healthy Caucasians from Russia. The authors drew approximately 10 milliliters of peripheral blood from each donor. They isolated at least 7 million PBMCs from each sample. Combining a sample-barcoded 5' primer with a J-beta primer mix, a second PCR ran for 7 to 11 cycles. Each CDR3 protein gets one entry after TCRdb re-called the 5' RACE reads with MiXCR. The table lists 600,000 to 800,000 distinct CDR3 sequences, approximately 52% of them singletons. The V end lost 7 bases, the J end lost 3 bases, and 6 bases lay between the germline ends. Germline V gives CDR1 MDHEN, CDR2 SYDVKM. The CDR3 has 12 residues.

The chain links TRBV28 to TRBJ2-2; no clear D. The receptor comes from a woman older than 75 in good health. The sequenced sample consisted of blood. The CDR3 nucleotides read TGTGCCAGCATACGAGACACCGGGGAGCTGTTTTTT. As protein: CASIRDTGELFF.